The clone carrying this T cell receptor (beta chain) was recorded once. The CDR3 length is 14 residues. The V gene's germline CDR1 is SEHNR and CDR2 FQNEAQ (reference sequence). The V and J ends lost 6 bases and 6 bases respectively, with 15 bases between them. This sample was taken from a study of blood T cell repertoires in COVID-19. For the study at large: Samples of COVID-19 (acute and convalescent) were obtained from the United States, Italy and Spain.

TCRdb's copy holds only in-frame clones and misses some; the assay was immunoSEQ multiplex PCR. This repertoire shows about 380,000 clones, 88% found once; its top ten account for 1.2%. Recruitment covered about 26 US areas and drew participants whose ages spanned roughly 18 to 90 years. Clinical history as reported by participants underpinned cohort assignment. Recovery meant two consecutive negative NP/OP PCR tests, professional clearance, or resolved symptoms. The chain couples TRBV7-9 to TRBJ1-3; possibly TRBD1 for D (6 bases). The source of this sequence is a woman between 18 and 29 years old who had recovered from COVID-19. Sequences were obtained from PBMCs or T cells enriched from blood (not recorded which). CDR3 coding DNA: TGTGCCAGCAGGTTAACAGGGAAGGCAAACACCATATATTTT. It specifies CASRLTGKANTIYF.